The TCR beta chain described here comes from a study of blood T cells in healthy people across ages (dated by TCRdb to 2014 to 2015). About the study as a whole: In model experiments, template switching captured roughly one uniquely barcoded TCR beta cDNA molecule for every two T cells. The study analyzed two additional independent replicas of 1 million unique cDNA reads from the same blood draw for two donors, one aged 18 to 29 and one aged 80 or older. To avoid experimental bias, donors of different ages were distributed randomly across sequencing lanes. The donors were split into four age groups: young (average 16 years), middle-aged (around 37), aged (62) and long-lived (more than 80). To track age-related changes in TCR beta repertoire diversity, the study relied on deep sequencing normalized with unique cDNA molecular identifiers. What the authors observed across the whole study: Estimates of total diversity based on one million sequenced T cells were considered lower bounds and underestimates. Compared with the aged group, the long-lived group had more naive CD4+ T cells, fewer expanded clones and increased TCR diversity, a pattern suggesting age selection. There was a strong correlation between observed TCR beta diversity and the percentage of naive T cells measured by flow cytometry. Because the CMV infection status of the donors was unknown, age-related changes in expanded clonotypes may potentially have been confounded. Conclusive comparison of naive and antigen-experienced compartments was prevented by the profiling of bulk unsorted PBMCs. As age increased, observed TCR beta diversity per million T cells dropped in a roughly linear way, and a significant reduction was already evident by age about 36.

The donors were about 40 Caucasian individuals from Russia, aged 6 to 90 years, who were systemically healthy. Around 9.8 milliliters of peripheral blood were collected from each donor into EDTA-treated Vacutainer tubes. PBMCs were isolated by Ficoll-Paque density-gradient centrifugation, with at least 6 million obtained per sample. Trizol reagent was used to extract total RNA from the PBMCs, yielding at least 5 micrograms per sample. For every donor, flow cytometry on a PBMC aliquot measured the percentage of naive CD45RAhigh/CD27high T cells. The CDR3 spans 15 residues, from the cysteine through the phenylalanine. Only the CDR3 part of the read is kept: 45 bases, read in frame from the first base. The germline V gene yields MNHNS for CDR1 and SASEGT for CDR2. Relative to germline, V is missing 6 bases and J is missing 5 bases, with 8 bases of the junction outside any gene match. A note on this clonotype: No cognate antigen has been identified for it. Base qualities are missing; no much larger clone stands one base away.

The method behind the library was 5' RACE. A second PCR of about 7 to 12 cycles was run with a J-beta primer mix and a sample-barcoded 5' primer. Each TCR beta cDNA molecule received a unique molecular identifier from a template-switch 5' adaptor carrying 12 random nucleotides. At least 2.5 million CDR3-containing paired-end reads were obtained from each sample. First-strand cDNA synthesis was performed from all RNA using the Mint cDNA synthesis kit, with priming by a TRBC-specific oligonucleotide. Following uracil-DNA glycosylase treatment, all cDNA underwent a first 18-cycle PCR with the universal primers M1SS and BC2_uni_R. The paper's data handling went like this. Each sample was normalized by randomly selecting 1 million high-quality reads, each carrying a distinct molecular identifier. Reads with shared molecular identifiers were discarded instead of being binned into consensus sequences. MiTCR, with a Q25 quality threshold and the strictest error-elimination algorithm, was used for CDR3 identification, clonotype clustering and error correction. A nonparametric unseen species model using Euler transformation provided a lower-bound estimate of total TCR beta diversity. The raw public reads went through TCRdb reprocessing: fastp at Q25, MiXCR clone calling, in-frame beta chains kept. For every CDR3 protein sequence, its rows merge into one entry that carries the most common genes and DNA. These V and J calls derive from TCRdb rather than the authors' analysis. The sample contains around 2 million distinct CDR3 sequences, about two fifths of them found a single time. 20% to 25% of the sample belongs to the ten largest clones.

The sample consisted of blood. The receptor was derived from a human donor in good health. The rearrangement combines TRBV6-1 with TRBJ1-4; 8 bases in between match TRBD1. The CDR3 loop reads CASRLDRGLNEKLFF. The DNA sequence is TGTGCCAGCAGGCTAGACAGGGGCCTAAATGAAAAACTGTTTTTT.